This T cell receptor (beta chain) was observed in a study of STAT5B mutations in CD4+ large granular lymphocyte leukemia. Study-level findings and limits: Patient CD4-sorted repertoires looked more clonal than healthy CD4+ repertoires, even without putative leukemic clones. Main leukemic clonotypes were patient-specific, but approximately 25% appeared at low frequency elsewhere.

Assay used: immunoSEQ multiplex PCR; TCRdb lists only in-frame clones, some missing. The sample has fewer than 40,000 clones; just under 80% are singletons. This clone was seen more than once but under ten times. Antigen: not known. Material: CD4+ T cells from blood buffy coats. This clonotype was obtained from a human donor in good health.

The CDR3: CASSFTSVSYEQYF. DNA of the CDR3: TGTGCCAGCAGCTTTACCTCAGTCTCCTACGAGCAGTACTTC. V and J are TRBV7-9 and TRBJ2-7; no reliable D call. Trimming shortened V by 3 bases and J by 0 bases, and 9 bases separated the two germline ends. The CDR3 consists of 14 residues. CDR1 is SEHNR and CDR2 is FQNEAQ in the germline V gene (reference sequence).